This TCR beta chain was documented in a study of blood T cell repertoires in COVID-19. Turning to the study itself: Samples representing acute and convalescent COVID-19 were sourced from the United States, Italy and Spain. PBMCs, B-cell-depleted T cells, or T cells were the source of the cDNA or gDNA that made up the material.

Enrollees, about 18 to 89 years old, lived in approximately 25 US areas. Generated by immunoSEQ multiplex PCR, the TCRdb table keeps only in-frame clones and is missing some. The table includes hundreds of thousands of clones, 87% detected once. V lost 8 bases and J 0 bases, leaving 14 bases between the germline ends. The CDR3 length is 14 residues. Germline lookup yields CDR1 MDHEN and CDR2 SYDVKM. The specimen was PBMCs or T cells enriched from blood (not recorded which). This receptor was obtained from a woman between 18 and 30 years old with acute COVID-19. The rearrangement uses TRBV28 and TRBJ2-7; D unresolved. The DNA for the CDR3 is TGTGCCAGCGTCAGACTCACGAGCTCCTACGAGCAGTACTTC. Translated: CASVRLTSSYEQYF.